These 8 T cell receptor beta chains came from one sample sequenced in a study of cytomegalovirus exposure and HLA in healthy donors listed by TCRdb under 2017. Library preparation was by the immunoSEQ multiplex PCR assay. The multiplex PCR relied on a mix of 60 forward primers for TCR Vbeta segments and 13 reverse primers for TCR Jbeta segments. TCRdb stores this immuneACCESS table with in-frame sequences only. Part of the clones is absent; in the studies checked, under half of the shortfall reflects unresolved V genes, and no reason is known for the rest. For this sample there are 70,000 to 95,000 clones; roughly 75% appear just once. 1.1% of the sample lies in the top ten. The sequenced sample was PBMCs. These receptor sequences come from a male donor in good health and CMV-seronegative.

This chain uses TRBV28 with TRBJ2-4; tentatively, D is TRBD1 (6 bases). Trimming stripped 6 bases from V and 0 bases from J, with 18 bases between. Germline assignment: CDR1 MDHEN and CDR2 SYDVKM. The CDR3 covers 17 residues. CDR3 residues: CASRAWTDNLAKNIQYF. DNA of the CDR3: TGTGCCAGCAGGGCCTGGACAGACAATTTAGCCAAAAACATTCAGTACTTC.

The chain uses TRBV7-9 and TRBJ2-5, with D uncertain. The CDR3 is 14 residues long. Germline assignment: CDR1 SEHNR and CDR2 FQNEAQ (reference sequence). Deletions cut 1 base from V and 4 bases from J, with 10 bases between. The CDR3 here is CASSLGGVSETQYF. The DNA of the CDR3 is TGTGCCAGCAGCTTAGGCGGTGTATCAGAGACCCAGTACTTC.

The chain recombines TRBV5-4 with TRBJ2-2, with TRBD2 identical over 8 bases. The V gene's germline CDR1 is SGHNT and CDR2 YYREEE (reference sequence). Trimming cost V 4 bases and J 4 bases; bases outside gene matches: 9. CDR3 length: 16 amino acids. CDR3 bases: TGTGCCAGCAGCCTTAGAACCCGGGGGGGCACCGGGGAGCTGTTTTTT. Its protein is CASSLRTRGGTGELFF.

This clone turned up a few times. The chain combines TRBV6-1 with TRBJ2-7, with D possibly TRBD2 on 6 matching bases. Germline CDR1 MNHNS, CDR2 SASEGT. This CDR3 is built from 14 residues. Between the trimmed V and J ends, which lost 1 base and 7 bases, there was a span of 14 bases. For the CDR3, the DNA is TGTGCCAGCAGTGAAGGCAGGGCCAGCGGGGAGCAGTACTTC. The encoded protein is CASSEGRASGEQYF.

There are a few counts of this clone. The chain links TRBV6-1 to TRBJ2-2, with D maybe TRBD2 (5 bases). V was cut by 5 bases and J by 3 bases, with 13 bases left in between. This CDR3 contains 15 residues. Germline V gives CDR1 MNHNS, CDR2 SASEGT. The CDR3 nucleotides read TGTGCCAGCAGTACCCGGAGGTTGGACACCGGGGAGCTGTTTTTT. Protein sequence: CASSTRRLDTGELFF.

The chain joins TRBV9 to TRBJ1-2, with 7 positions matching TRBD1. This CDR3 spans 13 amino acids. The germline gives CDR1 SGDLS, CDR2 YYNGEE. J gave up 2 bases and V 7 bases, and 5 bases lay outside the gene matches. CDR3 nucleotides: TGTGCCAGCCCAGGGGGGCTCAACTATGGCTACACCTTC. This sequence encodes CASPGGLNYGYTF.

The chain recombines TRBV27 with TRBJ2-2; D gene uncertain. Germline values: CDR1 MNHEY, CDR2 SMNVEV (reference sequence). The V end lost 3 bases, the J end lost 5 bases, and 10 bases lay between the germline ends. The CDR3 runs to 14 residues. Written as DNA, the CDR3 is TGTGCCAGCAGTTTTCAGTCTTGGACCGGGGAGCTGTTTTTT. This encodes CASSFQSWTGELFF.

V gene TRBV5-4 combines with J gene TRBJ1-1, with no clear D. V was pared by 2 bases and J by 0 bases, with 17 bases between. From germline, CDR1 is SGHNT and CDR2 YYREEE (reference sequence). This CDR3 region has 17 residues. As DNA, the CDR3 is TGTGCCAGCAGCTTCCCCGGTCGGGGAGGAATGAACACTGAAGCTTTCTTT. It specifies CASSFPGRGGMNTEAFF. Using reference TRBV5-4 and TRBJ1-1 for the parts outside the CDR3, the full variable domain is ETGVTQSPTHLIKTRGQQVTLRCSSQSGHNTVSWYQQALGQGPQFIFQYYREEENGRGNFPPRFSGLQFPNYSSELNVNALELDDSALYLCASSFPGRGGMNTEAFFGQGTRLTVV.